The following is a TCR beta chain sequence with its context. Antigen: not known. Germline V gene lookup returns CDR1 LGHDT and CDR2 YNNKEL (reference sequence). J was trimmed by 4 bases and V by 8 bases; bases with no gene match: 8. The CDR3 length is 15 residues. Template switching with 5'RACE generated the TCR cDNA and added a universal primer site and UMIs. MiXCR, applied by TCRdb to the 5' RACE reads, yields one record per CDR3 protein. The sample shows about 180,000 distinct CDR3 sequences, approximately 6% of them seen only once. The sample belongs to a study of T cells after yellow fever vaccination. Notes on the study in general: Faster peaking, at day 5 versus 15, marked a secondary response that was weaker. Clones from primary vaccination mostly reappeared after the booster (approximately 96% CD4, just over 85% CD8). FACS-sorted repertoires could harbor abundant contaminating bulk-population clonotypes.

V is TRBV3-1 and J is TRBJ2-1, with TRBD1 identical over 10 bases. The source is a man aged 18 to 29 who received the YFV17D yellow fever vaccine. Sequencing was performed on CD4+ T cells sorted from PBMCs, taken on the day of the first yellow fever vaccination. The CDR3 DNA sequence: TGTGCCAGCGGTTCGACAGGGGGCGTTTACAATGAGCAGTTCTTC. Residues: CASGSTGGVYNEQFF.